The clone carrying this TCR beta chain occurred many times. Per the germline V gene, CDR1 is SNHLY and CDR2 is FYNNEI. J was trimmed by 4 bases and V by 7 bases; bases with no gene match: 10. CDR3 length equals 15 residues. The data originate from a study of early T cells in non-severe SARS-CoV-2 infection. TCRdb reanalysed the 5' RACE reads using MiXCR and keeps one entry per CDR3 protein. This sample has over 50,000 distinct CDR3 sequences, with almost 9.5% found just once. The origin of this receptor is an adult who was a healthcare worker with PCR-confirmed SARS-CoV-2 infection or an uninfected control (not recorded which). The material sequenced was whole blood. The chain recombines TRBV2 with TRBJ2-3; TRBD2 matches at 8 bases. CDR3 region: CASTGNSGVSDTQYF. The CDR3 nucleotides are TGTGCCAGCACGGGGAATAGCGGGGTTTCAGATACGCAGTATTTT.